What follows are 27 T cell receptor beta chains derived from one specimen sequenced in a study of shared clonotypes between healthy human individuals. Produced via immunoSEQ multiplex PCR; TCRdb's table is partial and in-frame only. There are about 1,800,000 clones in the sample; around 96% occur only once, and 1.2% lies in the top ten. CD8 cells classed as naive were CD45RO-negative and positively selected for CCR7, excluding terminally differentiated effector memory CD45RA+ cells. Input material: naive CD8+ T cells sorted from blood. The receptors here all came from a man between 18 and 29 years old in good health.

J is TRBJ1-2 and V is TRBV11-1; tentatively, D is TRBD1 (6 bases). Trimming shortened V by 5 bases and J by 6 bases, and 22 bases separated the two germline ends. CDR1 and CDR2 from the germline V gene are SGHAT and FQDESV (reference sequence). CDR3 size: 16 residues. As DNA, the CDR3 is TGTGCCAGCAGCCTAAACTGGGGGCCCCCAGTGGATGGCTACACCTTC. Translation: CASSLNWGPPVDGYTF. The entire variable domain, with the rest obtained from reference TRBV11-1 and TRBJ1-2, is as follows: EAEVAQSPRYKITEKSQAVAFWCDPISGHATLYWYRQILGQGPELLVQFQDESVVDDSQLPKDRFSAERLKGVDSTLKIQPAELGDSAMYLCASSLNWGPPVDGYTFGSGTRLTVV.

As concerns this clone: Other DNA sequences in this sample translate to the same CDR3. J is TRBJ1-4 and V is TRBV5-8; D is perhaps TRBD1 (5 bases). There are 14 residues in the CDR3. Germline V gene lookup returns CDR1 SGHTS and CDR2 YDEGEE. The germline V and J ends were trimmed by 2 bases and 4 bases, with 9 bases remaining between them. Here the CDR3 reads CASSFGTGNEKLFF. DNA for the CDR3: TGTGCCAGCAGCTTCGGGACGGGTAATGAAAAACTGTTTTTT.

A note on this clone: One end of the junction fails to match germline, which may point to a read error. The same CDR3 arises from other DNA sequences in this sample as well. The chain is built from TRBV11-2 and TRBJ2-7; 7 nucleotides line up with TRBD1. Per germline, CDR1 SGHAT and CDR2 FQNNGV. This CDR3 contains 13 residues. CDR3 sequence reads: CASSLDREYEQYF. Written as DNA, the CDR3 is TGTGCCAGCAGCCTAGACAGGGAATACGAGCAGTACTTC.

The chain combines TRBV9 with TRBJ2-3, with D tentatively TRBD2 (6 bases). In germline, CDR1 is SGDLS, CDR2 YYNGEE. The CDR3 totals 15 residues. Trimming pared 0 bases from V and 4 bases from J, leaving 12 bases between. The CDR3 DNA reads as TGTGCCAGCAGCGTAGGGTCGGGGGTAGCAGATACGCAGTATTTT. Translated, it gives CASSVGSGVADTQYF.

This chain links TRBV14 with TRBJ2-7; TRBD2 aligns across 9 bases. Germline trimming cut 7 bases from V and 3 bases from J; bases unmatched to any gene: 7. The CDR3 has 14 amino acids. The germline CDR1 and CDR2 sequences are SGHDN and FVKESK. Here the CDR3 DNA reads TGTGCCAGCACGGGTGGGACTAGCCACTACGAGCAGTACTTC. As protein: CASTGGTSHYEQYF.

The chain's CDR3 is CASSPAGENEQYF. The DNA for the CDR3 is TGTGCCAGCAGCCCTGCGGGGGAAAACGAGCAGTACTTC. The chain combines TRBV13 with TRBJ2-7; 7 positions match TRBD2. The CDR3 has 13 amino acids. With V trimmed by 5 bases and J by 5 bases, 6 bases remained unmatched. CDR1 is PRHDT and CDR2 is FYEKMQ in the germline V gene (reference sequence).

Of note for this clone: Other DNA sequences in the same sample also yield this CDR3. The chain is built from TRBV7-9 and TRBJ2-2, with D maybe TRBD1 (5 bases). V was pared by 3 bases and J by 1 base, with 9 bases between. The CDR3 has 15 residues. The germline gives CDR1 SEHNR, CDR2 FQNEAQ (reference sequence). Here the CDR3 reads CASSFGQGNTGELFF. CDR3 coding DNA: TGTGCCAGCAGCTTCGGCCAGGGGAACACCGGGGAGCTGTTTTTT.

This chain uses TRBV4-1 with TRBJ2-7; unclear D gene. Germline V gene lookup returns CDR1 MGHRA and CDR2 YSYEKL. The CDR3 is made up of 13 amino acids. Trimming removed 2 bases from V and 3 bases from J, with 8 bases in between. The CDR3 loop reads CASSQIPGYEQYF. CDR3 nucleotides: TGCGCCAGCAGCCAAATCCCCGGCTACGAGCAGTACTTC.

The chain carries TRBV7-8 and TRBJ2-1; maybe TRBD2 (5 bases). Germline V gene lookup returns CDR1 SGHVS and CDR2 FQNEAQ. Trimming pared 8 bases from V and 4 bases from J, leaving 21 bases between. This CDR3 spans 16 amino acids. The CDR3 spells CASASTTRSGYNEQFF. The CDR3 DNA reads TGTGCCAGCGCTTCGACTACTAGGTCAGGATACAATGAGCAGTTCTTC.

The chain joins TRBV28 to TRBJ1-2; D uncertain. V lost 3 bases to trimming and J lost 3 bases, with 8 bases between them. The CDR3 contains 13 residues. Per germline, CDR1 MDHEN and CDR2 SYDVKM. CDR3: CASSFSIYYGYTF. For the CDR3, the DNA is TGTGCCAGCAGTTTTTCGATATACTATGGCTACACCTTC.

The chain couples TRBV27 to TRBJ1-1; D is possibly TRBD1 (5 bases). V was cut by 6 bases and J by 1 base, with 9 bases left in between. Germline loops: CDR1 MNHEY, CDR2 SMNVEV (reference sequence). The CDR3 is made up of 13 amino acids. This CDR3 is CASRPGANTEAFF. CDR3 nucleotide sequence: TGTGCCAGCAGGCCCGGGGCGAACACTGAAGCTTTCTTT.

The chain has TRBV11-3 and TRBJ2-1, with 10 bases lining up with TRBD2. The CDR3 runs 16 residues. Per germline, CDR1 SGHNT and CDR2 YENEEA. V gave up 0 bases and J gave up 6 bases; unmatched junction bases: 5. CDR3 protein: CASSLEASGGFNEQFF. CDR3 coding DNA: TGTGCCAGCAGCTTAGAAGCTAGCGGGGGTTTCAATGAGCAGTTCTTC.

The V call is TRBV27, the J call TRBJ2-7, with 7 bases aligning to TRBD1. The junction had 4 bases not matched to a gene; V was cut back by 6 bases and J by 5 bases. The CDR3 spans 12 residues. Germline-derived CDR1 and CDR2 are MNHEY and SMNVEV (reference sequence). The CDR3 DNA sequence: TGTGCCAGCAGCTACAGGGGCGACGAGCAGTACTTC. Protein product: CASSYRGDEQYF.

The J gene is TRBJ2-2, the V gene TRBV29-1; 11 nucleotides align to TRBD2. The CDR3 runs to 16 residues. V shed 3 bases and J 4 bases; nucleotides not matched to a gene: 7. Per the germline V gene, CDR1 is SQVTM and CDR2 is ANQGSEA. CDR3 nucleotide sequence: TGCAGCGTTGAGAGGAGGACTAGCGGGCTCACCGGGGAGCTGTTTTTT. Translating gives CSVERRTSGLTGELFF.

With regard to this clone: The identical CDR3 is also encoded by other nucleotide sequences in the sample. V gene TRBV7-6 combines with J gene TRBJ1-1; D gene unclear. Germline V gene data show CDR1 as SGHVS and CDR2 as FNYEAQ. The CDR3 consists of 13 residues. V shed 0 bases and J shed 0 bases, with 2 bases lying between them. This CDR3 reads CASSLAMNTEAFF. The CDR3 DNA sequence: TGTGCCAGCAGCTTAGCGATGAACACTGAAGCTTTCTTT.

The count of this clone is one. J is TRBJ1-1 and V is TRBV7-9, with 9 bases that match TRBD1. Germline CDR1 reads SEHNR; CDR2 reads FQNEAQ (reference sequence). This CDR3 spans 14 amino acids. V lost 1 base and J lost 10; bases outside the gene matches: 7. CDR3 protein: CASSLGTGGLGAFF. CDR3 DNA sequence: TGTGCCAGCAGCTTAGGTACAGGGGGCCTCGGAGCTTTCTTT. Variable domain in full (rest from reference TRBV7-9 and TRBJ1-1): DTGVSQNPRHKITKRGQNVTFRCDPISEHNRLYWYRQTLGQGPEFLTYFQNEAQLEKSRLLSDRFSAERPKGSFSTLEIQRTEQGDSAMYLCASSLGTGGLGAFFGQGTRLTVV.

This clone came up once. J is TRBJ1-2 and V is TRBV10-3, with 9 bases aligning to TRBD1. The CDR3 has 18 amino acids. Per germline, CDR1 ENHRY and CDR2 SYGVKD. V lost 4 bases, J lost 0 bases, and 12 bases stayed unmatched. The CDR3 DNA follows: TGTGCCATCAGTGGAACCGGGACAGGGTATATTTCTAACTATGGCTACACCTTC. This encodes CAISGTGTGYISNYGYTF.

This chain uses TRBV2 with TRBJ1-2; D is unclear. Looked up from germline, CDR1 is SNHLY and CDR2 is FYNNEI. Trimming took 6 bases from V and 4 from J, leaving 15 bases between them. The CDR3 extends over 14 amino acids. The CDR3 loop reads CASRPPGVTYGYTF. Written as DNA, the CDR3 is TGTGCCAGCAGGCCCCCGGGAGTGACCTATGGCTACACCTTC.

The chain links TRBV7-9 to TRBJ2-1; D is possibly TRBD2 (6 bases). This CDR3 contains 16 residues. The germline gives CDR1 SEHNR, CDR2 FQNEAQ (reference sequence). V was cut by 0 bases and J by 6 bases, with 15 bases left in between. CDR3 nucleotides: TGTGCCAGCAGCTTAGCGCGCGGGACCCGTTTCAATGAGCAGTTCTTC. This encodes CASSLARGTRFNEQFF.

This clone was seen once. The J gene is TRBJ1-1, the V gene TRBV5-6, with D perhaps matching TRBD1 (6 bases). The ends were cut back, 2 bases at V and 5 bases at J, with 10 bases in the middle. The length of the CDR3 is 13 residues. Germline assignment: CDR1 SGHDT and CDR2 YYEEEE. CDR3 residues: CASSLRGRTEAFF. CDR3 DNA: TGTGCCAGCAGCTTAAGGGGGAGGACTGAAGCTTTCTTT.

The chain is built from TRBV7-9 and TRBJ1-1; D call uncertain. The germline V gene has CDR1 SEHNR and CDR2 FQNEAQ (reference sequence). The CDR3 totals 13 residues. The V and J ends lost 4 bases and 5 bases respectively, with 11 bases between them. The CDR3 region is CASSSSTGTEAFF. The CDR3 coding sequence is TGTGCCAGCAGCTCTTCTACGGGGACTGAAGCTTTCTTT.

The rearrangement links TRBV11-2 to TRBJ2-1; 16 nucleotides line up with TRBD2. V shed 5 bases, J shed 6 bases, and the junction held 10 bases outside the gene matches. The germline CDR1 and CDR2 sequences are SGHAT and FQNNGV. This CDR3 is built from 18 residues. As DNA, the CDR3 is TGTGCCAGCAGCCAACCGGGACTAGCGGGGGGGCTGACCAATGAGCAGTTCTTC. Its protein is CASSQPGLAGGLTNEQFF.

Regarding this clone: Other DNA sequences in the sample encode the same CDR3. The CDR3 nucleotides read TGCAGCGTACGGCAGGGTAATCAGCCCCAGCATTTT. Translating gives CSVRQGNQPQHF. The chain is built from TRBV29-1 and TRBJ1-5; tentative D call: TRBD1 (5 bases). V was clipped by 6 bases and J by 4 bases, with 10 bases between them. Germline CDR1 SQVTM, CDR2 ANQGSEA. The length of the CDR3 is 12 residues.

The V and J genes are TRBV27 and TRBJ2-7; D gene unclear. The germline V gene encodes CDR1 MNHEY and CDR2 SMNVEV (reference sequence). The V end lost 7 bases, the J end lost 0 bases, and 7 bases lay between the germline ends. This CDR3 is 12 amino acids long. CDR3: CASKDGSYEQYF. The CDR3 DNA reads TGTGCCAGCAAGGACGGCTCCTACGAGCAGTACTTC.

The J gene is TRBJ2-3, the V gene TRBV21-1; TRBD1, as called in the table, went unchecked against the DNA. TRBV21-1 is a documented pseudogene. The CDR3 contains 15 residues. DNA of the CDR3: TGTGCCAGCAGCAAAGATACAAGTAGCACAGATACGCAGTATTTT. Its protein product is CASSKDTSSTDTQYF.

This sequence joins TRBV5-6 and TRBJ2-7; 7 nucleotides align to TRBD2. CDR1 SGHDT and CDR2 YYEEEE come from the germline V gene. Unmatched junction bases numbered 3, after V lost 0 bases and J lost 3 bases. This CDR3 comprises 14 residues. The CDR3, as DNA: TGTGCCAGCAGCTTGGGCGGGAGCGGCTACGAGCAGTACTTC. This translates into CASSLGGSGYEQYF. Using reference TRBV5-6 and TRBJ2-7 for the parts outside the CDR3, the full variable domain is DAGVTQSPTHLIKTRGQQVTLRCSPKSGHDTVSWYQQALGQGPQFIFQYYEEEERQRGNFPDRFSGHQFPNYSSELNVNALLLGDSALYLCASSLGGSGYEQYFGPGTRLTVT.

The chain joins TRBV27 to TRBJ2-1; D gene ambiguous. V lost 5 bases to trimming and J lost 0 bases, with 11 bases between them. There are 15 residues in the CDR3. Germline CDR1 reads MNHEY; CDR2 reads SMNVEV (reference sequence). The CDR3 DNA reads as TGTGCCAGCAGTGCGCTGATGAGCTCCTACAATGAGCAGTTCTTC. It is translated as CASSALMSSYNEQFF.